This TCR beta chain derives from a study of blood T cell repertoires in COVID-19. Study-wide background: Some COVID-19 samples were acute and others convalescent; all came from the United States, Italy and Spain. Sample material is recorded as cDNA or gDNA derived from T cells, B-cell-depleted T cells, or PBMCs.

The germline V gene has CDR1 SNHLY and CDR2 FYNNEI. The CDR3 runs 13 residues. V lost 6 bases, J lost 4 bases, and 12 bases lay in between. Source study methods: Estimation of nucleated cell counts relied on the amplification of reference gene primers. Sequencing used immunoSEQ multiplex PCR; TCRdb keeps in-frame clones, though not all of them. The V and J calls and clone size are taken from that table; D and trimming were inferred from the DNA. The data show 240,000 or so clones, more than 75% seen once. This sequence originates from a woman between 35 and 50 years old who had recovered from COVID-19. The specimen was peripheral blood. The chain links TRBV2 to TRBJ1-2; maybe TRBD1 (5 bases). This CDR3 is CASSGRVAYGYTF. As DNA, the CDR3 is TGTGCCAGCAGCGGCAGGGTGGCCTATGGCTACACCTTC.